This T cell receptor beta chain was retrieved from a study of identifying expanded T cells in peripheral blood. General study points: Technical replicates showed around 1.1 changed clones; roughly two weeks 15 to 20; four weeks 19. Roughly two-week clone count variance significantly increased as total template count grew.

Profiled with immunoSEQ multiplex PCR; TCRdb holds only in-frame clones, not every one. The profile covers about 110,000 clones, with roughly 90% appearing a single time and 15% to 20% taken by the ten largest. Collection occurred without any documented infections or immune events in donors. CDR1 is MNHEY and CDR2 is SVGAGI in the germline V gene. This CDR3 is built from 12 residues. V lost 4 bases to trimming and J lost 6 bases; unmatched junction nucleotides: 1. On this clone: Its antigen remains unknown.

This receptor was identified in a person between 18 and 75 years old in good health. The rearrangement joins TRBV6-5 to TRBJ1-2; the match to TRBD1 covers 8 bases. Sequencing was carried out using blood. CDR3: CASSSQGDGYTF. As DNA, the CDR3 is TGTGCCAGCAGTTCACAGGGGGATGGCTACACCTTC.